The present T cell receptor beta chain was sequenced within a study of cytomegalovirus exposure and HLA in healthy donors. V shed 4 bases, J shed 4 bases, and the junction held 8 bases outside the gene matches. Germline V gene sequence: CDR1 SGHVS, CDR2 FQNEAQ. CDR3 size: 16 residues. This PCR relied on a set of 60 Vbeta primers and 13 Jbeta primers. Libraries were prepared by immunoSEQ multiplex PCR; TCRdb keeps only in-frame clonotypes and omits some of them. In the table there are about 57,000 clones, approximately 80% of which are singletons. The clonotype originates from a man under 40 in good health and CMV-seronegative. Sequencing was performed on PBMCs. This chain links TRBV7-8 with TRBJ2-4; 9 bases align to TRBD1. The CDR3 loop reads CASSSLETGGKNIQYF. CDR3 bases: TGTGCCAGCAGCTCATTGGAGACAGGGGGGAAAAACATTCAGTACTTC.